Presented here are 5 T cell receptor beta chains from one specimen sequenced in a study of T cell responses to AZD1222 COVID-19 vaccine. This table comes from immunoSEQ multiplex PCR, and its TCRdb copy is limited to in-frame clones, with some not included. The data hold around 130,000 clones, with 80% to 95% observed a single time. Sequenced material: peripheral blood, taken 28 days after the second AZD1222 dose. The receptors were sampled from an adult who received the AZD1222 COVID-19 vaccine.

J is TRBJ2-1 and V is TRBV7-2; unclear D gene. This CDR3 has 14 residues. With 3 bases removed from V and 6 bases from J, the gap between germline ends came to 12 bases. Germline loops: CDR1 SGHTA, CDR2 FQGNSA. The CDR3 is CASSFNVGFNEQFF. As DNA, the CDR3 is TGTGCCAGCAGCTTTAATGTAGGGTTCAATGAGCAGTTCTTC. Complete variable domain (other parts from reference TRBV7-2 and TRBJ2-1): GAGVSQSPSNKVTEKGKDVELRCDPISGHTALYWYRQSLGQGLEFLIYFQGNSAPDKSGLPSDRFSAERTGGSVSTLTIQRTQQEDSAVYLCASSFNVGFNEQFFGPGTRLTVL.

CDR3 amino acids: CASSPPGQGSGNTIYF. CDR3 in DNA: TGTGCCAGCTCACCACCGGGCCAGGGTTCTGGAAACACCATATATTTT. The chain uses TRBV18 and TRBJ1-3, with D possibly TRBD1 on 5 matching bases. The germline gives CDR1 KGHSH, CDR2 LQKENI. The CDR3 consists of 16 residues. V lost 0 bases to trimming and J lost 1 base, with 10 bases between them.

This clone was detected once. CDR3 loop: CASSVGGGEIYSTDTQYF. CDR3 nucleotides: TGTGCCAGCAGTGTTGGTGGGGGGGAAATCTATAGCACAGATACGCAGTATTTT. This chain joins TRBV2 and TRBJ2-3; the match to TRBD2 covers 7 bases. The CDR3 is made up of 18 amino acids. Germline trimming cut 4 bases from V and 0 bases from J; bases unmatched to any gene: 13. In germline, CDR1 is SNHLY, CDR2 FYNNEI.

This clone occurred a few times. This chain links TRBV19 with TRBJ2-6; no reliable D call. Trimming took 7 bases from V and 1 from J, leaving 11 bases between them. The CDR3 extends over 15 amino acids. Germline CDR1 is LNHDA and CDR2 is SQIVND (reference sequence). Here the CDR3 DNA reads TGTGCCAGTACCCCAGACAATTCTGGGGCCAACGTCCTGACTTTC. It translates to CASTPDNSGANVLTF.

The chain is built from TRBV7-9 and TRBJ1-2, with unresolved D. V was cut by 2 bases and J by 1 base, with 5 bases left in between. The CDR3 is 13 residues long. The V gene's germline CDR1 is SEHNR and CDR2 FQNEAQ (reference sequence). The DNA for the CDR3 is TGTGCCAGCAGCTTAAACAGTAACTATGGCTACACCTTC. Translating it yields CASSLNSNYGYTF.